This entry features one TCR beta chain sequence. The antigen is undetermined. This sample was included in a study of monozygotic twins with inflammatory bowel disease. One entry per CDR3 protein, without DNA, is what TCRdb gives after re-calling the 5' RACE reads. The sample has around 140,000 distinct CDR3 sequences, and its top ten clones hold around 1.3%. Study-level results: Different T cell subtypes could not be distinguished. The analysis yielded no support for one strong signal or clonotype associated with IBD. There were differing immunosuppressive treatments, which may have added variability to patient repertoires.

Germline V gives CDR1 SGHRS, CDR2 YFSETQ. CDR3 length: 15 residues. Donors each gave over 2 ml of blood. This TCR was recovered from a human donor with ulcerative colitis or Crohn's disease, or a healthy co-twin of an affected twin (not recorded which). The sample consisted of blood. The chain employs TRBV5-1 and TRBJ1-2. The CDR3 region is CASSLGTGPNYGYTF. The full variable domain, rest sourced from reference TRBV5-1 and TRBJ1-2, is KAGVTQTPRYLIKTRGQQVTLSCSPISGHRSVSWYQQTPGQGLQFLFEYFSETQRNKGNFPGRFSGRQFSNSRSEMNVSTLELGDSALYLCASSLGTGPNYGYTFGSGTRLTVV.